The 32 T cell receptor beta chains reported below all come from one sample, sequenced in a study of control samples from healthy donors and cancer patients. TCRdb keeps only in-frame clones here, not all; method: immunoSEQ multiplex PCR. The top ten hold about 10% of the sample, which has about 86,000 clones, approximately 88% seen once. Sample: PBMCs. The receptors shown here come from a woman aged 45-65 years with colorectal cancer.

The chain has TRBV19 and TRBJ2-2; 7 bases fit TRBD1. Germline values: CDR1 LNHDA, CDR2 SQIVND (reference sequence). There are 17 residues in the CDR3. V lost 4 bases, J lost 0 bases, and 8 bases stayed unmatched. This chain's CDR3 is CASSRAGGSPNTGELFF. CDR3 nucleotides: TGTGCCAGTAGTAGGGCAGGGGGTTCCCCGAACACCGGGGAGCTGTTTTTT.

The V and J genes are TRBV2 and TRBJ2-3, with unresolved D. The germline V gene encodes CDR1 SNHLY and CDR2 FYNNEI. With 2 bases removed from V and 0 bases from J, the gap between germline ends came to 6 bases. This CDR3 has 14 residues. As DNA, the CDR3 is TGTGCCAGCAGTGAATTTGCCAGCACAGATACGCAGTATTTT. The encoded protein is CASSEFASTDTQYF.

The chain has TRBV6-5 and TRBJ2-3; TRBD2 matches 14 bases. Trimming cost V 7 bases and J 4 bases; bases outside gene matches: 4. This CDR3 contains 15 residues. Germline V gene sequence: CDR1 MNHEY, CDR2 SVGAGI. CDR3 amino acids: CASNGLAGGSDTQYF. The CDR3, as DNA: TGTGCCAGCAATGGACTAGCGGGGGGTTCAGATACGCAGTATTTT.

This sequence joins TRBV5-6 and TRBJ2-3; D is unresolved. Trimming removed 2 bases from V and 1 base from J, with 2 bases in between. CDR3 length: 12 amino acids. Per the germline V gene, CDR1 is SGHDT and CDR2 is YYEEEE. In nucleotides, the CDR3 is TGTGCCAGCAGCTTCGGCACAGATACGCAGTATTTT. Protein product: CASSFGTDTQYF.

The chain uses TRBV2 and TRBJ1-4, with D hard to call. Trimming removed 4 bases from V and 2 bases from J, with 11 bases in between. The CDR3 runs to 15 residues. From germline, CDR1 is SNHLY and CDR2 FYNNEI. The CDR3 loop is CASSATRPTNEKLFF. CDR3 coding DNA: TGTGCCAGCAGTGCGACACGGCCTACTAATGAAAAACTGTTTTTT.

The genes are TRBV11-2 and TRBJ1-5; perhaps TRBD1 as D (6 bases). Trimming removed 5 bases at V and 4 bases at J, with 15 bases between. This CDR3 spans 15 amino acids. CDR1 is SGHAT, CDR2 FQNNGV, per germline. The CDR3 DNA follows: TGTGCCAGCAGCGATACACAGGGAGGGAATCAGCCCCAGCATTTT. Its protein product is CASSDTQGGNQPQHF.

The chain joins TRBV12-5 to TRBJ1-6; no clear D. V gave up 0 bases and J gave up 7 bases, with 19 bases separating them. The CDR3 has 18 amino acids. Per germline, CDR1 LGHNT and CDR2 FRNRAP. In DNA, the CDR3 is TGTGCTAGTGGTTTGGTACGTACCGAGGTCATGCCGAATTCACCCCTCCACTTT. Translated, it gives CASGLVRTEVMPNSPLHF. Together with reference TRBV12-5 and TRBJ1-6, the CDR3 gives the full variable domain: DARVTQTPRHKVTEMGQEVTMRCQPILGHNTVFWYRQTMMQGLELLAYFRNRAPLDDSGMPKDRFSAEMPDATLATLKIQPSEPRDSAVYFCASGLVRTEVMPNSPLHFGNGTRLTVT.

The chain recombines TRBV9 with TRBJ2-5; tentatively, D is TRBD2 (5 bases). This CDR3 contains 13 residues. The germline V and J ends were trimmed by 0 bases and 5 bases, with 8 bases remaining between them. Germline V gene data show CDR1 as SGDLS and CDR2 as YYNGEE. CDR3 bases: TGTGCCAGCAGCGTAGCGGGATCGGAGACCCAGTACTTC. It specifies CASSVAGSETQYF.

Here the CDR3 reads CASSLGIGTNTEAFF. The DNA for the CDR3 is TGTGCCAGCAGCTTAGGCATAGGGACGAACACTGAAGCTTTCTTT. The rearrangement joins TRBV7-9 to TRBJ1-1; possibly TRBD1 for D (5 bases). The CDR3 contains 15 residues. In germline, CDR1 is SEHNR, CDR2 FQNEAQ (reference sequence). Trimming removed 1 base from V and 1 base from J, with 10 bases in between. Full variable domain (remainder filled in from reference TRBV7-9 and TRBJ1-1): DTGVSQNPRHKITKRGQNVTFRCDPISEHNRLYWYRQTLGQGPEFLTYFQNEAQLEKSRLLSDRFSAERPKGSFSTLEIQRTEQGDSAMYLCASSLGIGTNTEAFFGQGTRLTVV.

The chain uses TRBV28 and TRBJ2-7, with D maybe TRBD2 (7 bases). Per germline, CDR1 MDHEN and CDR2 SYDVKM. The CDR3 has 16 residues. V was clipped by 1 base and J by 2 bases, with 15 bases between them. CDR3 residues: CASSLSRRGRTYEQYV. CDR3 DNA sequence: TGTGCCAGCAGTTTATCAAGGCGGGGGCGTACCTACGAGCAGTACGTC.

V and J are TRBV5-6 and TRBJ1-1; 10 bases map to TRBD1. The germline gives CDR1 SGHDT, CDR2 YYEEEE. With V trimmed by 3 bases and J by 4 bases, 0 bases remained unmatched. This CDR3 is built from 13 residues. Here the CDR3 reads CASSWDRGTEAFF. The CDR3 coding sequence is TGTGCCAGCAGCTGGGACAGGGGCACTGAAGCTTTCTTT.

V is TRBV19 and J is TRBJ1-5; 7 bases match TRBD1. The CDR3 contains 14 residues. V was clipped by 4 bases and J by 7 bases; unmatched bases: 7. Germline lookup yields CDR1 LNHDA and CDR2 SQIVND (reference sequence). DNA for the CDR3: TGTGCCAGTAGTACAAGGGGGCTGGGGCAGCCCCAGCATTTT. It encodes CASSTRGLGQPQHF.

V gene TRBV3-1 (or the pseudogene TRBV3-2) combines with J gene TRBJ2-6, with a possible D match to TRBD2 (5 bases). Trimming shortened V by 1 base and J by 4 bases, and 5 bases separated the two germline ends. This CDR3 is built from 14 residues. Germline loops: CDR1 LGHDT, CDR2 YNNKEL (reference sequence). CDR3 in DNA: TGTGCCAGCAGCCAAGGGGAGGGGGCCAACGTCCTGACTTTC. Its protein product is CASSQGEGANVLTF.

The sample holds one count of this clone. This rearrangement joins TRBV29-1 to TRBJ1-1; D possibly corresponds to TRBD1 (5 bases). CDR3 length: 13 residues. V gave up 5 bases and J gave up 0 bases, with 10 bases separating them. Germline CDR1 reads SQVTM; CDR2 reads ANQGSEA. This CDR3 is CSVLQGLNTEAFF. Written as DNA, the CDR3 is TGCAGCGTTCTTCAGGGACTGAACACTGAAGCTTTCTTT.

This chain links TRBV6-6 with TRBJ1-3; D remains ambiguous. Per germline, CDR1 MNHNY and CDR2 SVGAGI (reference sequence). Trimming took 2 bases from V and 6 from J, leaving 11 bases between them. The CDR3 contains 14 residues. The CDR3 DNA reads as TGTGCCAGCAGTTACCTGGGCGGGGAAAACACCATATATTTT. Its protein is CASSYLGGENTIYF.

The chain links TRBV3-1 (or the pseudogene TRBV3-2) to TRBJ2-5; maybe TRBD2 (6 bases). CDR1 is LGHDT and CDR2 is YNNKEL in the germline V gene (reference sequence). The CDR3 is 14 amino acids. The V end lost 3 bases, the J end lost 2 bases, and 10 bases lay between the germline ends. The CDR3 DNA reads TGTGCCAGCAGCCAGCGGGGAACACAAGAGACCCAGTACTTC. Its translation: CASSQRGTQETQYF.

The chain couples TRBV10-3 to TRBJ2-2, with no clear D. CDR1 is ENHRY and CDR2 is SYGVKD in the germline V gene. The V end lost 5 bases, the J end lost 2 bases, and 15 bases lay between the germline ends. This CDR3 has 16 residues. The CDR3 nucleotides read TGTGCCATCAGTAGTTTGGCAGCCACTAACACCGGGGAGCTGTTTTTT. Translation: CAISSLAATNTGELFF.

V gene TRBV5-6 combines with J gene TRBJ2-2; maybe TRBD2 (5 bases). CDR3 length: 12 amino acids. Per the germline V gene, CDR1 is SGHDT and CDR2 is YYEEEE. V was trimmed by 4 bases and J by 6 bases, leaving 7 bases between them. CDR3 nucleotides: TGTGCCAGCAGCCGCGGGCCCGGGGAGCTGTTTTTT. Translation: CASSRGPGELFF.

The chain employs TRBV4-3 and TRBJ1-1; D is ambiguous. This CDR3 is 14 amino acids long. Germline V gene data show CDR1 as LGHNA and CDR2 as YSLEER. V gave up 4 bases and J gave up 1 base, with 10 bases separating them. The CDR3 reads CASSPYPGNTEAFF. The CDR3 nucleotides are TGCGCCAGCAGCCCCTATCCTGGGAACACTGAAGCTTTCTTT.

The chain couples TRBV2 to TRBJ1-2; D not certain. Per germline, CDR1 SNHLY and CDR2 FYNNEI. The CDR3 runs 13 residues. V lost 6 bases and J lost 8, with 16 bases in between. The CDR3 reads CASRVLSGRGYTF. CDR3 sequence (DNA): TGTGCCAGCAGGGTCCTTTCAGGAAGGGGCTACACCTTC.

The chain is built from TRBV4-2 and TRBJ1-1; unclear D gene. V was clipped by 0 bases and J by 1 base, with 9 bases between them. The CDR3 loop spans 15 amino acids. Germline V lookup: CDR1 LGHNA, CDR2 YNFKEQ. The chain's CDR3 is CASSQDLGRNTEAFF. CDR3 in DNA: TGTGCCAGCAGCCAAGATCTCGGCAGGAACACTGAAGCTTTCTTT.

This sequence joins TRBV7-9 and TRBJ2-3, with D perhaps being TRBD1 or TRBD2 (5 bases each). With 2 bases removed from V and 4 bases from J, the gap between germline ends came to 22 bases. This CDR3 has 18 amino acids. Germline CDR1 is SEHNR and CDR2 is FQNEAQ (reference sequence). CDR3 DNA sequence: TGTGCCAGCAGCTTATTCGGCAGTATTATGGGGGAATCAGATACGCAGTATTTT. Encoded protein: CASSLFGSIMGESDTQYF.

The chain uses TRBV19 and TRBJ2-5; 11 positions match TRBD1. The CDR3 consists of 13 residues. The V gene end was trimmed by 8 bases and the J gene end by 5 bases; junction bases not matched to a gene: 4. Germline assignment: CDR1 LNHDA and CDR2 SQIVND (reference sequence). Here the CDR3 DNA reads TGTGCCAGTTGGACAGGGGGCTCTGAGACCCAGTACTTC. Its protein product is CASWTGGSETQYF.

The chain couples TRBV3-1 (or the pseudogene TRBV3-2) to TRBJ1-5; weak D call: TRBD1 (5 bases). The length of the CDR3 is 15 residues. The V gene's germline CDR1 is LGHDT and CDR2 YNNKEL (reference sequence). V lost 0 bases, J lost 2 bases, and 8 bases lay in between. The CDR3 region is CASSQDGGGNQPQHF. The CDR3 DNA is TGTGCCAGCAGCCAAGATGGGGGTGGCAATCAGCCCCAGCATTTT.

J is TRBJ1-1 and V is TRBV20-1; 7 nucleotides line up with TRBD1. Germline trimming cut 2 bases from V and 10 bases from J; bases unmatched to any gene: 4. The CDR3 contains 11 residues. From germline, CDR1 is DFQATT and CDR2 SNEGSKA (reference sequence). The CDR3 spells CSARLDRRAFF. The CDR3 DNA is TGCAGTGCTAGACTGGACAGGAGAGCTTTCTTT.

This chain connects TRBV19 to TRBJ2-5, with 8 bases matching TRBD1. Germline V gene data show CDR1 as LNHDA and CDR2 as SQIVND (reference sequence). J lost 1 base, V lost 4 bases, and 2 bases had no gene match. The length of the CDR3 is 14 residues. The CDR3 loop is CASSSGTGQETQYF. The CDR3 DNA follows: TGTGCCAGTAGTAGCGGGACAGGCCAAGAGACCCAGTACTTC.

The CDR3 DNA reads TGCGCCAGCAGCGATGGACAGGGGAACACTGAAGCTTTCTTT. Its protein is CASSDGQGNTEAFF. The V gene is TRBV5-1, the J gene TRBJ1-1; 8 nucleotides agree with TRBD1. CDR3 length equals 14 residues. With 4 bases clipped from V and 1 base from J, the junction kept 3 bases outside the gene matches. Germline V gene data show CDR1 as SGHRS and CDR2 as YFSETQ.

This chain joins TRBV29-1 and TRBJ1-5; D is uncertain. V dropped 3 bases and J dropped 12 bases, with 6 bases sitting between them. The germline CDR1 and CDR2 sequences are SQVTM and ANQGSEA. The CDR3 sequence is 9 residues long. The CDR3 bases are TGCAGCGTTGACGGGAACCAGCATTTT. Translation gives CSVDGNQHF.

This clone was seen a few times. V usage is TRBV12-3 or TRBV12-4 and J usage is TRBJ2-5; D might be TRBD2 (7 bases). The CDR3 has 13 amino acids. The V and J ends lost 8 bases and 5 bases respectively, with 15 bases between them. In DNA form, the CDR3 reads TGTGCCAGCTTACGGGGGGCCCTGGAGACCCAGTACTTC. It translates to CASLRGALETQYF.

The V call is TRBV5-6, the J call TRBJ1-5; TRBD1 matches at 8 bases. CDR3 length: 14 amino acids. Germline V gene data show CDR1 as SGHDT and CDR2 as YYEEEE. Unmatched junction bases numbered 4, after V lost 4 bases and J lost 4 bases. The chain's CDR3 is CASSMTGANQPQHF. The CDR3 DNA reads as TGTGCCAGCAGCATGACAGGGGCTAATCAGCCCCAGCATTTT.

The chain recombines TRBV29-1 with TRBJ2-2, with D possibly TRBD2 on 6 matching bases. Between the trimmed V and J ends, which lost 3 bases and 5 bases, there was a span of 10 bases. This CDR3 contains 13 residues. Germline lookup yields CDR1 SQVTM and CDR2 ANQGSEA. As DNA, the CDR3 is TGCAGCGTTGATGTGGGGGGAACCGGGGAGCTGTTTTTT. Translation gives CSVDVGGTGELFF.

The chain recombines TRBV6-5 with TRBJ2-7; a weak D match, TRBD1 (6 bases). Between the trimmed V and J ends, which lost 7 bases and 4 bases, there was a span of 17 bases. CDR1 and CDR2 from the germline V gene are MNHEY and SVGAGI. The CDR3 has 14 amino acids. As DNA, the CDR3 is TGTGCCAGCACGGTAACAGGGATCCAGTACGAGCAGTACGTC. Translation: CASTVTGIQYEQYV.